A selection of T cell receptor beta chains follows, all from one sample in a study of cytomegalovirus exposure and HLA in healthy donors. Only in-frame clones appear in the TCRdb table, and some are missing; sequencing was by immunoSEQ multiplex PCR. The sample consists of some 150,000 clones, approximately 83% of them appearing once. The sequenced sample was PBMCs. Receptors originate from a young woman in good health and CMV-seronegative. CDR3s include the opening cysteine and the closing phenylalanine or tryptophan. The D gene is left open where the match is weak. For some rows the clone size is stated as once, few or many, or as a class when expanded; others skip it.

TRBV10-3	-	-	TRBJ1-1	TGTGCCATCAGTGCACAGGGTTGGACTGAAGCTTTCTTT	CAISAQGWTEAFF
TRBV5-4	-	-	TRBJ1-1	TGTGCCAGCAGCTTGTCAGGTTCATGGAACACTGAAGCTTTCTTT	CASSLSGSWNTEAFF
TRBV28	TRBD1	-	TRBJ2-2	TGTGCCAGCAGCTCCGGACAGGGAAACACCGGGGAGCTGTTTTTT	CASSSGQGNTGELFF
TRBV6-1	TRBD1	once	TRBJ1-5	TGTGCCAGCAGTGAAGCAACAGGGGAAGGTCAGCCCCAGCATTTT	CASSEATGEGQPQHF
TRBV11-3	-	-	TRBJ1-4	TGTGCCAGCAGCTTAGATCGTAGGCCAGGTCCGGGGCTGTTTTTT	CASSLDRRPGPGLFF
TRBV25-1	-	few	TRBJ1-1	TGTGCCAGCAGACGGGAACCAAACGAAGCTTTCTTT	CASRREPNEAFF
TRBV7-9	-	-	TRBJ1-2	TGTGCCAGCAGCTTTCTGACAGGAACCTCCTATGGCTACACCTTC	CASSFLTGTSYGYTF
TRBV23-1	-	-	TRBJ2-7	TGCGCCAGACAGGACTCCTACGAGCAGTACTTC	CARQDSYEQYF
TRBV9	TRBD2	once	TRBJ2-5	TGTGCCAGCAGCGGCGGGGGGGCATACTTTTTAGAGACCCAGTACTTC	CASSGGGAYFLETQYF
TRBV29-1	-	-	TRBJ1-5	TGCAGCGTTGCTGACAGCCCCTTGGAGCCCCAGCATTTT	CSVADSPLEPQHF
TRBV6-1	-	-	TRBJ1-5	TGTGCCAGCAGTGACGAAAACAGGAAATATAGCAATCAGCCCCAGCATTTT	CASSDENRKYSNQPQHF
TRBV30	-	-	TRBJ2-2	TGTGCCTGGAGCGCAGGCACCGGGGAGCTGTTTTTT	CAWSAGTGELFF
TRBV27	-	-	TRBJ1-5	TGTGCCAGCAATATCCAGGGGAGCAATCAGCCCCAGCATTTT	CASNIQGSNQPQHF
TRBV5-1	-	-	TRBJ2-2	TGCGCCAGCAGCAGGGACTCAAACACCGGGGAGCTGTTTTTT	CASSRDSNTGELFF
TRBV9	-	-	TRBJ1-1	TGTGCCAGCAGCGGGACGGAGGGGATCACTGAAGCTTTCTTT	CASSGTEGITEAFF
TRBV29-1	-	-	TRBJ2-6	TGCAGCGTTGAGGTTCCCAACTCTGGGGCCAACGGCCTGACTTTC	CSVEVPNSGANGLTF
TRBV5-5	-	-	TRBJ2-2	TGTGCCAGCAGCTTGGGACAGCTCAACACCGGGGAGCTGTTTTTT	CASSLGQLNTGELFF
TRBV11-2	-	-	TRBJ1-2	TGTGCCAGCAGCTTAGAGGGGGCAGCCTATGGCTACACCTTC	CASSLEGAAYGYTF
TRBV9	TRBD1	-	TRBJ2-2	TGTGCCAGCAGCGACAGGGGTAGGGCCGGGGAGCTGTTTTTT	CASSDRGRAGELFF
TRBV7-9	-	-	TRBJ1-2	TGTGCCAGCAGCGCCCGTGGGAGCGGTAATGGCTACACCTTC	CASSARGSGNGYTF
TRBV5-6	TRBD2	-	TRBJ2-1	TGTGCCAGCAGCTTGTCGGGACTAGCCTACAATGAGCAGTTCTTC	CASSLSGLAYNEQFF
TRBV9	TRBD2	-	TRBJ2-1	TGTGCCAGCAGCGTAGATAGCGGGGGGGGCAATGAGCAGTTCTTC	CASSVDSGGGNEQFF
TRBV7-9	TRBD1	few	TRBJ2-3	TGTGCCAGCAGGGACAGGGCCACAGATACGCAGTATTTT	CASRDRATDTQYF
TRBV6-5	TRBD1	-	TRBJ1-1	TGTGCCAGCGTAAACAGGGGCGCCCAGAGCACTGAAGCTTTCTTT	CASVNRGAQSTEAFF
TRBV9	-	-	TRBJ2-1	TGTGCCAGCAGCCCTCGCGGGAATGGTGAGCAGTTCTTC	CASSPRGNGEQFF
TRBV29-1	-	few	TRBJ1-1	TGCAGCGTTGAAAAGGGAGTCGGCACTGAAGCTTTCTTT	CSVEKGVGTEAFF
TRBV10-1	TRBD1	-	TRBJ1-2	TGCGCCAGCAGTTCCGGACAGGGGGCGGATGGCTACACCTTC	CASSSGQGADGYTF
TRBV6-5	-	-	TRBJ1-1	TGTGCCAGTCAAGGGGGAACTGAAGCTTTCTTT	CASQGGTEAFF
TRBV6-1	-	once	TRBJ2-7	TGTGCCAGCAGTACAGGGTGGGGCTACGAGCAGTACTTC	CASSTGWGYEQYF
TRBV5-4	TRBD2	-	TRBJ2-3	TGTGCCAGCAGCTCACCGGGGGGAGGGAGGGGCACAGATACGCAGTATTTT	CASSSPGGGRGTDTQYF
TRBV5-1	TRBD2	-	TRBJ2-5	TGCGCCAGCAGCTTCCTACCGGGGACTAGCGGGGTTGCGGAGACCCAGTACTTC	CASSFLPGTSGVAETQYF
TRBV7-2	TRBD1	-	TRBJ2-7	TGTGCCAGCAGCCCCACAGGGGGCTACGAGCAGTACTTC	CASSPTGGYEQYF
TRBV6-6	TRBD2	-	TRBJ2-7	TGTGCCAGCAGCCCAGTTAGCGGGGCCCCATCGCGGCAGTACTTC	CASSPVSGAPSRQYF
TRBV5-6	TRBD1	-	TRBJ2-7	TGTGCCAGCAGCTTCGGGACAGGGTACGAGCAGTACTTC	CASSFGTGYEQYF
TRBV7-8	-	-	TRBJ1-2	TGTGCCAGCAGCTTTTTCGTCTATGGCTACACCTTC	CASSFFVYGYTF
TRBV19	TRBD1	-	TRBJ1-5	TGTGCCAGTAGTATACGAAGGACAGGGGGCCATAGTCAGCCCCAGCATTTT	CASSIRRTGGHSQPQHF
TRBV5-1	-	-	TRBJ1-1	TGCGCCAGCCGTTATACAGAGAACACTGAAGCTTTCTTT	CASRYTENTEAFF
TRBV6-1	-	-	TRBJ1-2	TGTGCCAGCAGAAACAGTATGTATGGCTACACCTTC	CASRNSMYGYTF
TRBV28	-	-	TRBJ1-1	TGTGCCACGCGGGAGATGAACACTGAAGCTTTCTTT	CATREMNTEAFF
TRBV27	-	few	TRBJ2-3	TGTGCCAGCAGTTTATCAGATCTAGCGTGGACCCAACAGACTACGCAGTATTTT	CASSLSDLAWTQQTTQYF
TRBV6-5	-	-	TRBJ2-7	TGTGCCAGCAGGCATACAGGGTATTGCGAGCAGTACTTC	CASRHTGYCEQYF
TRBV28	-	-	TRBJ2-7	TGTGCCAGCAGGCTCCAGGGGTTCGGGGAGCAGTACTTC	CASRLQGFGEQYF
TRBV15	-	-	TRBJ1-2	TGTGCCACCAGCAGACGACAGTCCTATAACTATGGCTACACCTTC	CATSRRQSYNYGYTF
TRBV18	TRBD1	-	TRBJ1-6	TGTGCCAGCTCATCCGACAGGGGTAATTCACCCCTCCACTTT	CASSSDRGNSPLHF
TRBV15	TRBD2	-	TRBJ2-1	TGTGCCACCAGCTCGCGGGGGGGGAATAACAATGAGCAGTTCTTC	CATSSRGGNNNEQFF
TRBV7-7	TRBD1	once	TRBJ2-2	TGTGCTAGCAGCCCGACAGGGTTCGGGGAGCTGTTTTTT	CASSPTGFGELFF
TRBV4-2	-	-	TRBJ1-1	TGTGCCAGCAGCCAAGCCCCGCCAGTACAGGCTGAAGCTTTCTTT	CASSQAPPVQAEAFF
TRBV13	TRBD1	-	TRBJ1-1	TGTGCCAGCAGCCCCGAAGACAGGGAGAACACTGAAGCTTTCTTT	CASSPEDRENTEAFF
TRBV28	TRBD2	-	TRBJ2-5	TGTGCCAGCAGTTTTGGGGGACTAGCGGGGTACCGGGGATTAGAGACCCAGTACTTC	CASSFGGLAGYRGLETQYF